These 23 T cell receptor beta chains share one sample of origin, sequenced in a study of control samples from healthy donors and cancer patients. Sequencing used immunoSEQ multiplex PCR; TCRdb keeps in-frame clones, though not all of them. The sample carries around 70,000 clones, 85% to 95% recorded once. Specimen: blood. The source of these receptors is a woman aged 25 to 39 in good health.

CDR3 region: CASSLTGGTWSYNEQFF. The CDR3 DNA follows: TGTGCCAGCAGCTTAACCGGGGGCACCTGGTCCTACAATGAGCAGTTCTTC. The rearrangement uses TRBV7-9 and TRBJ2-1; D is perhaps TRBD1 or TRBD2 (6 bases each). Trimming left V 2 bases short and J 1 base short, with 15 bases between. CDR3 size: 17 residues. The germline V gene encodes CDR1 SEHNR and CDR2 FQNEAQ (reference sequence).

This chain links TRBV4-1 with TRBJ1-1, with TRBD1 matching over 7 bases. The trim removed 4 bases at V and 3 bases at J, leaving 2 bases unmatched. Germline assignment: CDR1 MGHRA and CDR2 YSYEKL. The length of the CDR3 is 13 residues. CDR3 DNA: TGCGCCAGCAGCCTAGGACAGGACACTGAAGCTTTCTTT. Translating it yields CASSLGQDTEAFF.

This clone appeared once. The chain links TRBV27 to TRBJ2-1; TRBD1 matches 9 bases. Unmatched junction bases numbered 9, after V lost 1 base and J lost 2 bases. Per germline, CDR1 MNHEY and CDR2 SMNVEV (reference sequence). This CDR3 region has 18 residues. The CDR3 sequence: CASSLYFRGQGAYNEQFF. The CDR3 DNA follows: TGTGCCAGCAGTTTATATTTCCGGGGACAGGGAGCCTACAATGAGCAGTTCTTC.

This chain joins TRBV5-1 and TRBJ2-1; TRBD2 matches 15 bases. The CDR3 loop spans 17 amino acids. With V trimmed by 4 bases and J by 4 bases, 6 bases remained unmatched. Germline CDR1 SGHRS, CDR2 YFSETQ. The CDR3 reads CASSRGLAGGIYNEQFF. DNA of the CDR3: TGCGCCAGCAGCCGGGGACTAGCGGGGGGAATTTACAATGAGCAGTTCTTC.

The CDR3 region has the DNA TGTGCCAGCAGCCGGGACAGGAACACTGAAGCTTTCTTT. It is translated as CASSRDRNTEAFF. The rearrangement links TRBV7-3 to TRBJ1-1, with TRBD1 matching over 7 bases. Germline lookup yields CDR1 SGHTA and CDR2 FQGTGA. After removal of 5 bases from V and 1 base from J, the junction contained 1 base not matched to a gene. The CDR3 has 13 residues.

The chain employs TRBV5-4 and TRBJ2-5, with a weak D call TRBD1 (6 bases). This CDR3 contains 15 residues. Germline assignment: CDR1 SGHNT and CDR2 YYREEE (reference sequence). Trimming removed 0 bases at V and 1 base at J, with 10 bases between. Here the CDR3 reads CASSLAGTPQETQYF. The CDR3 DNA sequence: TGTGCCAGCAGCTTGGCCGGGACACCCCAAGAGACCCAGTACTTC.

The rearrangement joins TRBV11-3 to TRBJ1-1; possibly TRBD1 for D (6 bases). CDR1 SGHNT and CDR2 YENEEA come from the germline V gene. This CDR3 has 15 amino acids. Deletions cut 5 bases from V and 5 bases from J, with 18 bases between. The CDR3 sequence: CASSPIRGRETEAFF. The CDR3 DNA reads as TGTGCCAGCAGCCCGATTCGGGGGCGGGAGACTGAAGCTTTCTTT.

The V call is TRBV6-1, the J call TRBJ1-1; the D is unclear. Germline CDR1 is MNHNS and CDR2 is SASEGT. This CDR3 has 12 residues. Trimming took 2 bases from V and 8 from J, leaving 9 bases between them. CDR3 sequence (DNA): TGTGCCAGCAGTGAAATTCCCCGAGAAGCTTTCTTT. Translated: CASSEIPREAFF.

The chain joins TRBV3-1 (or the pseudogene TRBV3-2) to TRBJ2-1; D is unclear. Per the germline V gene, CDR1 is LGHDT and CDR2 is YNNKEL (reference sequence). V was trimmed by 1 base and J by 2 bases, leaving 9 bases between them. The CDR3 contains 15 residues. CDR3 in amino acids: CASSQASRAYNEQFF. The CDR3 DNA reads TGTGCCAGCAGCCAAGCTTCCCGGGCCTACAATGAGCAGTTCTTC.

This clone occurred once. This chain links TRBV2 with TRBJ1-5; 7 nucleotides line up with TRBD1. The CDR3 has 13 amino acids. V was pared by 6 bases and J by 5 bases, with 4 bases of the junction left unmatched. Germline lookup yields CDR1 SNHLY and CDR2 FYNNEI. CDR3 bases: TGTGCCAGCAGCCTGGGACAGTATCAGCCCCAGCATTTT. This sequence encodes CASSLGQYQPQHF.

V and J are TRBV29-1 and TRBJ1-2; D is ambiguous. The V and J ends lost 6 bases and 4 bases respectively, with 18 bases between them. Germline-derived CDR1 and CDR2 are SQVTM and ANQGSEA. The CDR3 loop spans 14 amino acids. Written as DNA, the CDR3 is TGCAGCGTGGGAACGGCTGGGGTCACCTATGGCTACACCTTC. Its translation: CSVGTAGVTYGYTF.

The V and J genes are TRBV9 and TRBJ1-3; 8 nucleotides agree with TRBD1. This CDR3 is built from 16 residues. The junction had 8 bases not matched to a gene; V was cut back by 3 bases and J by 3 bases. Germline-derived CDR1 and CDR2 are SGDLS and YYNGEE. Here the CDR3 reads CASSGRTGTGGNTIYF. CDR3 in DNA: TGTGCCAGCAGCGGTAGGACAGGGACGGGTGGAAACACCATATATTTT.

The chain couples TRBV3-1 (or the pseudogene TRBV3-2) to TRBJ1-2; TRBD1 aligns across 8 bases. The CDR3 loop spans 12 amino acids. Losses at the gene ends were 3 bases for V and 13 bases for J; bases not matched to a gene: 7. Germline assignment: CDR1 LGHDT and CDR2 YNNKEL (reference sequence). CDR3 in DNA: TGTGCCAGCAGCCAGAACAGGGGGAACGGCACCTTC. Translating it yields CASSQNRGNGTF.

The J gene is TRBJ1-4, the V gene TRBV4-1; no reliable D call. Germline assignment: CDR1 MGHRA and CDR2 YSYEKL. The germline V and J ends were trimmed by 2 bases and 3 bases, with 10 bases remaining between them. The CDR3 runs 15 residues. As DNA, the CDR3 is TGCGCCAGCAGCCAACTAGCGTGGTCTAATGAAAAACTGTTTTTT. Its protein product is CASSQLAWSNEKLFF.

The gene calls are TRBV3-1 (or the pseudogene TRBV3-2) and TRBJ2-7; 10 bases are shared with TRBD2. The CDR3 runs to 17 residues. V trimming: 5 bases; J trimming: 0 bases; junction bases outside the gene matches: 10. Germline V gene sequence: CDR1 LGHDT, CDR2 YNNKEL (reference sequence). CDR3 in amino acids: CASSRELAGAFSYEQYF. The CDR3 region has the DNA TGTGCCAGCAGCAGAGAGCTAGCGGGGGCCTTCTCCTACGAGCAGTACTTC.

CDR3 residues: CASSYRDLGEKLFF. In nucleotides, the CDR3 is TGTGCCAGCTCCTACAGGGACTTGGGCGAAAAACTGTTTTTT. V usage is TRBV2 and J usage is TRBJ1-4, with D possibly TRBD1 on 6 matching bases. CDR1 is SNHLY, CDR2 FYNNEI, per germline. This CDR3 contains 14 residues. Trimming took 8 bases from V and 8 from J, leaving 18 bases between them.

The V gene is TRBV3-1 (or the pseudogene TRBV3-2), the J gene TRBJ2-5; 11 bases agree with TRBD2. V lost 6 bases, J lost 6 bases, and 6 bases stayed unmatched. Germline V gene data show CDR1 as LGHDT and CDR2 as YNNKEL (reference sequence). The CDR3 runs 14 residues. CDR3 bases: TGTGCCAGCAGTAGACTAGCGGGGCTCCAGACCCAGTACTTC. This codes for CASSRLAGLQTQYF.

The chain joins TRBV18 to TRBJ2-7; TRBD1 aligns across 11 bases. V lost 4 bases to trimming and J lost 5 bases; unmatched junction nucleotides: 7. This CDR3 has 15 residues. The germline V gene encodes CDR1 KGHSH and CDR2 LQKENI. The CDR3 region is CASSLGTGGYDEQYF. CDR3 coding DNA: TGTGCCAGCTCACTAGGGACAGGGGGATATGACGAGCAGTACTTC.

The rearrangement joins TRBV9 to TRBJ1-4; TRBD1 matches 9 bases. V shed 3 bases, J shed 5 bases, and the junction held 5 bases outside the gene matches. In germline, CDR1 is SGDLS, CDR2 YYNGEE. The CDR3 has 15 amino acids. CDR3 nucleotides: TGTGCCAGCAGCGCCAGACAGGGGGTGAATGAAAAACTGTTTTTT. It specifies CASSARQGVNEKLFF.

The chain combines TRBV4-1 with TRBJ2-5; TRBD1 or TRBD2 may be the D gene (5 bases each). V gave up 3 bases and J gave up 2 bases, with 16 bases separating them. CDR1 and CDR2 (germline): MGHRA, YSYEKL. The CDR3 has 16 residues. In DNA, the CDR3 is TGCGCCAGCAGCCATGAAACCGGGACGAATCAAGAGACCCAGTACTTC. Encoded protein: CASSHETGTNQETQYF.

The CDR3: CASSEYRRGGGYTF. CDR3 in DNA: TGTGCCAGCAGTGAATACCGCAGAGGAGGTGGCTACACCTTC. V gene TRBV25-1 combines with J gene TRBJ1-2; D gene uncertain. This CDR3 is 14 amino acids long. Trimming removed 0 bases at V and 7 bases at J, with 12 bases between. CDR1 is MGHDK and CDR2 is SYGVNS in the germline V gene.

The V call is TRBV9, the J call TRBJ2-5, with 10 nucleotides matching TRBD2. Germline V gives CDR1 SGDLS, CDR2 YYNGEE. The length of the CDR3 is 15 residues. V trimming: 0 bases; J trimming: 3 bases; junction bases outside the gene matches: 2. CDR3 protein: CASSVVAGGKETQYF. CDR3 DNA sequence: TGTGCCAGCAGCGTAGTAGCGGGGGGCAAAGAGACCCAGTACTTC.

The rearrangement uses TRBV19 and TRBJ1-1; 10 bases agree with TRBD1. The V and J ends lost 2 bases and 1 base, in that order; junction bases with no gene match: 7. The CDR3 runs to 17 residues. CDR1 is LNHDA and CDR2 is SQIVND in the germline V gene (reference sequence). The CDR3 bases are TGTGCCAGTAGTATAATCGACAGGGGGCTGTCGAACACTGAAGCTTTCTTT. Protein: CASSIIDRGLSNTEAFF.